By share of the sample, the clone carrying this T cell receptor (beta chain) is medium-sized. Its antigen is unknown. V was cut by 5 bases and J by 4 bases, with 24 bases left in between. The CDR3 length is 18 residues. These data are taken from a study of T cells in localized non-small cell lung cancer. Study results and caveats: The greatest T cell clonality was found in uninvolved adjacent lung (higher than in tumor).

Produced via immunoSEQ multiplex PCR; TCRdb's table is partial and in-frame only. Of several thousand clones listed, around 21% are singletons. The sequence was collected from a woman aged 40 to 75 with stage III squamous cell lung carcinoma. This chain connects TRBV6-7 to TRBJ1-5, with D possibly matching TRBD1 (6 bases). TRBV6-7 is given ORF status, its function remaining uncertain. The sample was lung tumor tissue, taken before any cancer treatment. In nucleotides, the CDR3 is TGTGCCAGCAGTCACGCAGCGAGACAGGTCCAACCTAATCAGCCCCAGCATTTT. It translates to CASSHAARQVQPNQPQHF.